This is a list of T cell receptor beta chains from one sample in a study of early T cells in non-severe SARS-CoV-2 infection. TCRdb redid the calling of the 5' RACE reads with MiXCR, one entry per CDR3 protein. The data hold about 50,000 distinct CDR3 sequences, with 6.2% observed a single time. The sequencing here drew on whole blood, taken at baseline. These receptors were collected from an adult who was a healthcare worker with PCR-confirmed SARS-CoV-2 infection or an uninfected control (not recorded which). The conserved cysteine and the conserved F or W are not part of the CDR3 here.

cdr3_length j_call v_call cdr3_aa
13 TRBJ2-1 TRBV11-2 ASSLGTSKYNEQF
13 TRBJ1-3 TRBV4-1 ASSPTPISGNTIY
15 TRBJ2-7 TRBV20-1 SATPGLAGAFSYEQY
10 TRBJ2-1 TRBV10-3 AISDRDYEQF
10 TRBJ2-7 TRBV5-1 ASSLRLDEQY
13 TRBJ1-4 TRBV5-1 ASSLDVTDNEKLF
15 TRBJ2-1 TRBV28 ASSSDRAGGVYNEQF
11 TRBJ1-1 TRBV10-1 ASSDGPLREAF
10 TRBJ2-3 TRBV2 ASSEAGDTQY
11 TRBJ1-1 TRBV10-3 AIRGQGDTEAF
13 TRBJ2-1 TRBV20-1 SASNTGGSYNEQF
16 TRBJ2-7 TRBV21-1 ASSTRWRPGQGCDEQY
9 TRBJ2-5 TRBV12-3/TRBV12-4 ASSLRETQY
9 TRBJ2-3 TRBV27 ASSLTDTQY
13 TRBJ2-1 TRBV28 ASNAGVAGKYEQF
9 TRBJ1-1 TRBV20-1 SGIQGIEAF
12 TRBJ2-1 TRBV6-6 ASSSAGSGNEQF
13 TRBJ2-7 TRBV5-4 ASSLPADGVYEQY
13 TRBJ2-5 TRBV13 ASSLKGGGRETQY
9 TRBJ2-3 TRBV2 ASSETDTQY
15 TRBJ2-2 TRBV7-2 ASSSRQALGLTGELF
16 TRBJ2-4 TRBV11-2 ASSLVGLAGVAKNIQY
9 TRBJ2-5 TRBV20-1 SARDLETQY
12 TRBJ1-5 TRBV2 ASSPRQQEQPQH
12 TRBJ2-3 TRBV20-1 SANKREGTDTQY
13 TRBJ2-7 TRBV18 ASSLRTGPSYEQY
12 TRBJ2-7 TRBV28 ASSFTPEGSEQY
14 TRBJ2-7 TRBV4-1 ASSREGTGPAYEQY
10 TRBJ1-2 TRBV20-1 SARQWGYGYT
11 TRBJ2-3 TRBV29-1 SVYGTGTDTQY
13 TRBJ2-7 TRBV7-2 ASSRRGQGPYEQY
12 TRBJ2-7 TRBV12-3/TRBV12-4 ASTRLAPYYEQY
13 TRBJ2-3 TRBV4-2 ASSQDQLGKDTQY
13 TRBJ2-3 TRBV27 ASIRRDRVTDTQY
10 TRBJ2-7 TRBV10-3 AISGRSYEQY
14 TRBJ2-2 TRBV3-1 ASSQTSGRNTGELF
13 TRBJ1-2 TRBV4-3 ASSQDPGRASGYT
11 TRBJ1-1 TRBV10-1 ASREGGGTEAF
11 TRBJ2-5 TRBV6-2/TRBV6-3 ASRVWVQETQY
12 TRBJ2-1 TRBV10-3 AIGGEIAYNEQF
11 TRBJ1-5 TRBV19 ASSIPTGQPQH
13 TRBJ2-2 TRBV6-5 ASSYSGENTGELF
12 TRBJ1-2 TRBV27 ASRTGGAMRGYT
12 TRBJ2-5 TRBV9 ASSDRTGRGTQY
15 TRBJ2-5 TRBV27 ASSSPPGLGRQETQY
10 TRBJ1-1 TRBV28 ASTSWDTEAF
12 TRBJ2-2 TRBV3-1 ASSLIRVTGELF
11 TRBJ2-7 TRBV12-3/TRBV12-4 ASSLGQNYEQY
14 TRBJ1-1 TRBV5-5 ASSLNPTVMNTEAF
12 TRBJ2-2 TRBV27 ASSPGSLVGELF
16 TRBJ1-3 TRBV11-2 ASSLDMSFTGAGNTIY
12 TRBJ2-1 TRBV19 ASRPGSSYNEQF
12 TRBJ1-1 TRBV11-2 ASSPGTVNTEAF
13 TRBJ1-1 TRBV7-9 ASSNRPGNPTEAF
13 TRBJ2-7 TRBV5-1 ASSLTRGSSYEQY
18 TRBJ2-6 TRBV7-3 ASSSAGTGGLPSGANVLT
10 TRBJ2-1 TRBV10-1 ARKTGVNEQF